This T cell receptor beta chain was identified in a study of early T cells in non-severe SARS-CoV-2 infection. The wider study: Chains were unpaired, as sequencing was done on bulk RNA from unsorted whole blood.

Study-level findings and limits: Matching with VDJdb favored anti-spike CD8 responses (missing private and CD4 specificities).

Individually, cDNA molecules had unique molecular identifiers attached to them. A single record per CDR3 protein comes from TCRdb applying MiXCR to the 5' RACE reads. The sample includes about 50,000 distinct CDR3 sequences, about 16% of them seen just once. Germline V gene lookup returns CDR1 MRHNA and CDR2 SNTAGT. This CDR3 comprises 15 residues. The germline V and J ends were trimmed by 2 bases and 3 bases, with 11 bases remaining between them. This clonotype was counted between two and nine times. Its target is unknown. This specimen consisted of whole blood, obtained at baseline. The TCR sequence derives from an adult who was a healthcare worker with PCR-confirmed SARS-CoV-2 infection or an uninfected control (not recorded which). The chain links TRBV6-4 to TRBJ2-1; TRBD1 might be the D (6 bases). The CDR3 region has the DNA TGTGCCAGCAGTGACACGGACAGAGTCTACAATGAGCAGTTCTTC. This translates into CASSDTDRVYNEQFF.